This TCR beta chain was sequenced for a study of shared clonotypes between healthy human individuals. Repertoires were generated with immunoSEQ multiplex PCR, while TCRdb's copy carries only in-frame clones and drops some. Among fewer than 650,000 clones, over 60% were seen once, and the ten largest hold around 13%. Trimming pared 8 bases from V and 4 bases from J, leaving 20 bases between. The V gene's germline CDR1 is SGHTA and CDR2 FQGNSA. The CDR3 totals 15 residues. This clone was observed a few times. This TCR derives from a woman aged 40 to 50 in good health. Some clones in this sample may be carry-over from other donors' samples. Sequencing input: PBMCs. The chain uses TRBV7-2 and TRBJ1-2; D is undetermined. CDR3: CASAEKTGVGYGYTF. In DNA form, the CDR3 reads TGTGCCAGCGCCGAAAAAACCGGGGTGGGCTATGGCTACACCTTC.